This T cell receptor beta chain comes out of a study of cytomegalovirus exposure and HLA in healthy donors. Looking at the study overall: One earlier analysis, a look at about 179 million T cells, found some 100 million unique TCR beta sequences. Study-wide results and caveats: A later analysis reportedly found that, within productive TCRs, an Asian-associated ancestry cluster had fewer N-insertions than the mean observed across the roughly 670 donors. In most subjects, TCR beta sequences reportedly gave accurate predictions of HLA-A and HLA-B alleles. The study listed under 200 cytomegalovirus-associated TCR beta chains.

CDR1 and CDR2 (germline): SEHNR, FQNEAQ (reference sequence). The trim removed 5 bases at V and 4 bases at J, leaving 12 bases unmatched. This CDR3 is 16 amino acids long. With regard to this clone: The antigen is undetermined.

PCR used 60 Vbeta primers and 13 Jbeta primers. Profiling relied on immunoSEQ multiplex PCR, and the TCRdb table lists in-frame clones only, not all of them. The repertoire holds 85,000 to 130,000 clones, with over 60% as singletons. Sequencing was done on a sample of PBMCs. J is TRBJ2-5 and V is TRBV7-9; 8 nucleotides align to TRBD1. The sequence came from a woman between 45 and 65 years old in good health and CMV-seropositive. In DNA form, the CDR3 reads TGTGCCAGCAGCCTAACCACAGGGGGAGAGGGAGAGACCCAGTACTTC. Residues: CASSLTTGGEGETQYF.